The 5 T cell receptor beta chains below all came from one sample that was sequenced in a study of response to subunit inactivated influenza vaccine. TCRdb reanalysed the RT-PCR reads using MiXCR and keeps one entry per CDR3 protein. There are 550,000 to 800,000 distinct CDR3 sequences in the sample; around 14% occur only once, and less than 7% lies in the top ten. The sequencing used PBMCs from blood, collected about 14 days before vaccination. The source of these receptors is a man in his forties or fifties who received an inactivated influenza vaccine.

This clonotype was seen at least ten times. The chain carries TRBV5-5 and TRBJ2-2, with TRBD1 identical over 7 bases. Per the germline V gene, CDR1 is SGHKS and CDR2 is YYEKEE (reference sequence). V was pared by 5 bases and J by 1 base, with 5 bases of the junction left unmatched. The length of the CDR3 is 15 residues. DNA of the CDR3: TGTGCCAGCAGACCGAGACAGGGGAACACCGGGGAGCTGTTTTTT. As protein: CASRPRQGNTGELFF.

The chain recombines TRBV4-2 with TRBJ1-4; D is perhaps TRBD1 (6 bases). The CDR3 consists of 15 residues. Germline CDR1 reads LGHNA; CDR2 reads YNFKEQ. V was cut by 1 base and J by 4 bases, with 10 bases left in between. The CDR3 region has the DNA TGTGCCAGCAGCCAAGCCATCAGGGGTAATGAAAAACTGTTTTTT. Translation: CASSQAIRGNEKLFF.

The chain is built from TRBV7-2 and TRBJ2-7, with D maybe TRBD1 (6 bases). The CDR3 sequence is 15 residues long. Germline V CDR1 and CDR2: SGHTA, FQGNSA. V lost 6 bases and J 0 bases, leaving 15 bases between the germline ends. Here the CDR3 DNA reads TGTGCCAGCAGACCAGGGGCCCAGAGCTCCTACGAGCAGTACTTC. Its translation is CASRPGAQSSYEQYF.

CDR3 sequence (DNA): TGCGCCAGCAGCTTGGGGGGGGGACAGGCCTACGAGCAGTACTTC. Amino acids: CASSLGGGQAYEQYF. The gene calls are TRBV5-1 and TRBJ2-7, with a tentative D call TRBD1 (8 bases). Per germline, CDR1 SGHRS and CDR2 YFSETQ. The CDR3 has 15 residues. Trimming took off 0 bases at V and 2 bases at J, with 12 bases between the two ends.

The sample holds many counts of this clonotype. The V and J genes are TRBV5-4 and TRBJ1-2; 11 bases agree with TRBD1. The ends lost 0 bases at V and 4 bases at J; junction bases unmatched: 8. Germline values: CDR1 SGHNT, CDR2 YYREEE (reference sequence). This CDR3 has 17 amino acids. CDR3 loop: CASSLGTPGQGGYGYTF. The CDR3 DNA follows: TGTGCCAGCAGCTTGGGGACTCCGGGACAGGGGGGCTATGGCTACACCTTC.